Listed below are T cell receptor beta chains from one sample, sequenced in a study of vaccination and CD4 T cells after COVID-19. No antigen is known for these receptors. From the PCR reads, TCRdb called clonotypes with MiXCR, one entry per CDR3 protein. The sample consists of fewer than 15,000 distinct CDR3 sequences, less than 75% of them appearing once. The sample comprised CD4+ T cells from blood, cultured in vitro. Receptor source: a human donor who had recovered from COVID-19. Both conserved end residues are part of each CDR3. A D gene is named only where the DNA matches it firmly. The listing skips clone size in some rows; elsewhere it reads once, few, many or a size class.

CDR3 protein: CASSLLESSVAFF
CDR3 DNA: TGCGCCAGCAGCCTACTTGAATCTTCGGTCGCTTTCTTT
D gene: -
V gene: TRBV4-3
J gene: TRBJ1-1
clone size: medium-sized

CDR3 protein: CASSLVQQETQYF
CDR3 DNA: TGTGCCAGCAGCTTAGTTCAGCAAGAGACCCAGTACTTC
D gene: -
V gene: TRBV7-3
J gene: TRBJ2-5
clone size: few

CDR3 protein: CASSRPGTEQFF
CDR3 DNA: TGCGCCAGCAGCCGACCCGGGACAGAGCAGTTCTTC
D gene: -
V gene: TRBV4-1
J gene: TRBJ2-1
clone size: once

CDR3 protein: CSASTSGLKETQYF
CDR3 DNA: TGCAGTGCTTCGACTAGCGGCTTAAAAGAGACCCAGTACTTC
D gene: TRBD2
V gene: TRBV20-1
J gene: TRBJ2-5
clone size: -

CDR3 protein: CASSPDWDQPQHF
CDR3 DNA: TGTGCCAGCAGCCCCGATTGGGATCAGCCCCAGCATTTT
D gene: -
V gene: TRBV7-2
J gene: TRBJ1-5
clone size: -

CDR3 protein: CASSLAGLLERGYNEQFF
CDR3 DNA: TGTGCCAGCAGCTTAGCGGGGCTTCTGGAGCGGGGCTACAATGAGCAGTTCTTC
D gene: TRBD2
V gene: TRBV7-2
J gene: TRBJ2-1
clone size: -

CDR3 protein: CASSLDWINTGELFF
CDR3 DNA: TGTGCCAGCAGCTTAGATTGGATAAACACCGGGGAGCTGTTTTTT
D gene: -
V gene: TRBV11-2
J gene: TRBJ2-2
clone size: -

CDR3 protein: CARRTGDGTSGTEAFF
CDR3 DNA: TGTGCCCGAAGGACAGGGGATGGGACGAGTGGTACTGAAGCTTTCTTT
D gene: TRBD1
V gene: TRBV27
J gene: TRBJ1-1
clone size: few

CDR3 protein: CASRPNGYTF
CDR3 DNA: TGCGCCAGCAGGCCGAATGGCTACACCTTC
D gene: -
V gene: TRBV10-1
J gene: TRBJ1-2
clone size: -

CDR3 protein: CASSDMSNQPQHF
CDR3 DNA: TGTGCCAGCAGTGACATGTCCAATCAGCCCCAGCATTTT
D gene: -
V gene: TRBV2
J gene: TRBJ1-5
clone size: -

CDR3 protein: CASRSKETQYF
CDR3 DNA: TGTGCCAGCAGGAGTAAAGAGACCCAGTACTTC
D gene: -
V gene: TRBV6-1
J gene: TRBJ2-5
clone size: few

CDR3 protein: CASGEQGPGELFF
CDR3 DNA: TGTGCCAGCGGGGAACAGGGGCCCGGGGAGCTGTTTTTT
D gene: TRBD1
V gene: TRBV2
J gene: TRBJ2-2
clone size: -

CDR3 protein: CASSEFRGGAGGSYEQYF
CDR3 DNA: TGTGCCAGCAGTGAATTCCGCGGTGGGGCGGGAGGTTCCTACGAGCAGTACTTC
D gene: TRBD2
V gene: TRBV25-1
J gene: TRBJ2-7
clone size: -

CDR3 protein: CASKLSPAGNTIYF
CDR3 DNA: TGTGCCAGCAAACTGTCCCCGGCTGGAAACACCATATATTTT
D gene: -
V gene: TRBV6-1
J gene: TRBJ1-3
clone size: -

CDR3 protein: CASSQSRLSESSYEQYF
CDR3 DNA: TGCGCCAGCAGTCAATCGAGGTTGAGCGAAAGCTCCTACGAGCAGTACTTC
D gene: -
V gene: TRBV23-1
J gene: TRBJ2-7
clone size: once

CDR3 protein: CASSLGQPQHF
CDR3 DNA: TGTGCCAGCAGTTTAGGTCAGCCCCAGCATTTT
D gene: -
V gene: TRBV28
J gene: TRBJ1-5
clone size: -

CDR3 protein: CAWSLTGGSYGYTF
CDR3 DNA: TGTGCCTGGAGTCTCACAGGGGGCAGCTATGGCTACACCTTC
D gene: TRBD1
V gene: TRBV30
J gene: TRBJ1-2
clone size: -

CDR3 protein: CASNSPPLGEQYF
CDR3 DNA: TGTGCCAGCAATAGTCCCCCCCTCGGCGAGCAGTACTTC
D gene: -
V gene: TRBV6-1
J gene: TRBJ2-7
clone size: -

CDR3 protein: CSSPPRGQSTDTQYF
CDR3 DNA: TGCAGTTCCCCCCCCCGGGGACAGAGCACAGATACGCAGTATTTT
D gene: TRBD1
V gene: TRBV20-1
J gene: TRBJ2-3
clone size: few

CDR3 protein: CASSLDRYTEAFF
CDR3 DNA: TGCGCCAGCAGCTTGGACAGATACACTGAAGCTTTCTTT
D gene: -
V gene: TRBV5-1
J gene: TRBJ1-1
clone size: -

CDR3 protein: CASSLGNEQFF
CDR3 DNA: TGTGCCAGCAGTTTAGGGAATGAGCAGTTCTTC
D gene: -
V gene: TRBV6-5
J gene: TRBJ2-1
clone size: -

CDR3 protein: CASSQPTENSPLHF
CDR3 DNA: TGTGCCAGCAGCCAACCGACGGAAAATTCACCCCTCCACTTT
D gene: -
V gene: TRBV3-1
J gene: TRBJ1-6
clone size: -

CDR3 protein: CASRPVGGENYGYTF
CDR3 DNA: TGTGCCAGCAGGCCCGTAGGGGGAGAGAACTATGGCTACACCTTC
D gene: -
V gene: TRBV5-4
J gene: TRBJ1-2
clone size: -

CDR3 protein: CASRAPPILTGGAEAFF
CDR3 DNA: TGTGCCAGCAGAGCACCTCCTATATTAACAGGGGGTGCTGAAGCTTTCTTT
D gene: TRBD1
V gene: TRBV6-1
J gene: TRBJ1-1
clone size: few

CDR3 protein: CSVEGTSLGEQYF
CDR3 DNA: TGCAGCGTTGAAGGGACTAGTCTCGGCGAGCAGTACTTC
D gene: TRBD2
V gene: TRBV29-1
J gene: TRBJ2-7
clone size: -

CDR3 protein: CASSLDGAGVYEQYF
CDR3 DNA: TGTGCCAGCAGCTTAGACGGCGCGGGGGTCTACGAGCAGTACTTC
D gene: TRBD2
V gene: TRBV11-2
J gene: TRBJ2-7
clone size: -

CDR3 protein: CASSISSGNTGELFF
CDR3 DNA: TGTGCCAGTAGTATTTCTAGCGGAAACACCGGGGAGCTGTTTTTT
D gene: TRBD2
V gene: TRBV19
J gene: TRBJ2-2
clone size: -

CDR3 protein: CASTRSGGRGNTIYF
CDR3 DNA: TGTGCCAGCACTCGTTCGGGGGGCAGGGGAAACACCATATATTTT
D gene: -
V gene: TRBV12-3/TRBV12-4
J gene: TRBJ1-3
clone size: -

CDR3 protein: CASNHRVEETQYF
CDR3 DNA: TGTGCCAGCAACCACAGGGTGGAGGAGACCCAGTACTTC
D gene: -
V gene: TRBV5-8
J gene: TRBJ2-5
clone size: -

CDR3 protein: CASSQWSLITEAFF
CDR3 DNA: TGTGCCAGCAGCCAGTGGTCACTTATCACTGAAGCTTTCTTT
D gene: -
V gene: TRBV7-2
J gene: TRBJ1-1
clone size: -

CDR3 protein: CASSYGGGAGYGYTF
CDR3 DNA: TGTGCCAGCAGTTACGGTGGGGGGGCTGGCTATGGCTACACCTTC
D gene: -
V gene: TRBV6-5
J gene: TRBJ1-2
clone size: -

CDR3 protein: CASSPRAGDQPQHF
CDR3 DNA: TGTGCCAGCAGCCCGAGGGCAGGGGATCAGCCCCAGCATTTT
D gene: -
V gene: TRBV5-8
J gene: TRBJ1-5
clone size: -

CDR3 protein: CASISSNYEQYF
CDR3 DNA: TGTGCCAGTATCTCCTCCAATTACGAGCAGTACTTC
D gene: -
V gene: TRBV19
J gene: TRBJ2-7
clone size: -

CDR3 protein: CASSAGTGWNTEAFF
CDR3 DNA: TGTGCCAGCAGCGCGGGGACAGGATGGAACACTGAAGCTTTCTTT
D gene: TRBD1
V gene: TRBV6-1
J gene: TRBJ1-1
clone size: -

CDR3 protein: CASSQTWTVGAFF
CDR3 DNA: TGCGCCAGCAGCCAAACCTGGACGGTGGGAGCTTTCTTT
D gene: -
V gene: TRBV4-1
J gene: TRBJ1-1
clone size: -

CDR3 protein: CSAPSISGANVLTF
CDR3 DNA: TGCAGTGCCCCATCCATCTCTGGGGCCAACGTCCTGACTTTC
D gene: -
V gene: TRBV20-1
J gene: TRBJ2-6
clone size: -

CDR3 protein: CASSLAREGRGNTIYF
CDR3 DNA: TGTGCCAGCAGCTTAGCGCGGGAGGGTCGAGGAAACACCATATATTTT
D gene: -
V gene: TRBV7-6
J gene: TRBJ1-3
clone size: -

CDR3 protein: CASSPYFPGYEQYF
CDR3 DNA: TGTGCCAGCAGTCCATACTTCCCGGGGTACGAGCAGTACTTC
D gene: -
V gene: TRBV6-1
J gene: TRBJ2-7
clone size: -

CDR3 protein: CASSGLGELFF
CDR3 DNA: TGTGCCAGCAGCGGGCTCGGGGAGCTGTTTTTT
D gene: -
V gene: TRBV7-6
J gene: TRBJ2-2
clone size: -

CDR3 protein: CASSPRTGYDTEAFF
CDR3 DNA: TGTGCCAGCAGCCCCCGGACAGGGTACGACACTGAAGCTTTCTTT
D gene: TRBD1
V gene: TRBV16
J gene: TRBJ1-1
clone size: -

CDR3 protein: CASSLKGAGTEALF
CDR3 DNA: TGTGCCAGCAGCTTAAAGGGGGCGGGCACTGAAGCTCTCTTT
D gene: TRBD1
V gene: TRBV7-9
J gene: TRBJ1-1
clone size: -

CDR3 protein: CATSPGGPRGTEAFF
CDR3 DNA: TGTGCCACCAGTCCCGGGGGACCGCGAGGGACTGAAGCTTTCTTT
D gene: -
V gene: TRBV24-1
J gene: TRBJ1-1
clone size: once

CDR3 protein: CASSYGGRKEETQYF
CDR3 DNA: TGTGCCAGCAGTTACGGAGGGAGAAAGGAGGAGACCCAGTACTTC
D gene: -
V gene: TRBV6-2/TRBV6-3
J gene: TRBJ2-5
clone size: -

CDR3 protein: CASSMNGMIGYTF
CDR3 DNA: TGTGCCAGTAGTATGAACGGAATGATTGGCTACACCTTC
D gene: -
V gene: TRBV19
J gene: TRBJ1-2
clone size: -

CDR3 protein: CSARDAKGALSYTF
CDR3 DNA: TGCAGTGCTAGAGATGCGAAGGGAGCGTTGAGCTACACCTTC
D gene: -
V gene: TRBV20-1
J gene: TRBJ1-2
clone size: -